A single T cell receptor (beta chain) is shown here with its context. Its antigen is as yet unknown. Pooling was applied to second doses at about 4 or about 12 weeks. Libraries were prepared by immunoSEQ multiplex PCR; TCRdb keeps only in-frame clonotypes and omits some of them. There are 95,000 to 150,000 clones in the sample; approximately 85% occur only once, and around 4.4% lies in the top ten. This sample was taken from a study of T cell responses to AZD1222 COVID-19 vaccine. General study points: CD4 TCRs linked to vaccination spanned spike, dominating at 160-218 and 743-854. Repertoire collection took place solely once the T cell response had peaked.

Trimming at V came to 2 bases and at J to 5 bases, leaving 9 bases not matched to a gene. Germline V gene sequence: CDR1 KGHSH, CDR2 LQKENI. This CDR3 contains 16 residues. The chain combines TRBV18 with TRBJ1-2; 9 bases fit TRBD1. The sample here was peripheral blood, taken 28 days after the second AZD1222 dose. This TCR was recovered from an adult who received the AZD1222 COVID-19 vaccine. The CDR3 DNA follows: TGTGCCAGCTCACCATATCGGGACAGGGCTGGATATGGCTACACCTTC. Its translation is CASSPYRDRAGYGYTF. The full variable domain, its missing parts supplied by reference TRBV18 and TRBJ1-2, is NAGVMQNPRHLVRRRGQEARLRCSPMKGHSHVYWYRQLPEEGLKFMVYLQKENIIDESGMPKERFSAEFPKEGPSILRIQQVVRGDSAAYFCASSPYRDRAGYGYTFGSGTRLTVV.